In this sample, the clone carrying this TCR beta chain turned up a few times. The identical CDR3 is also encoded by other nucleotide sequences in the sample. The treatment: oral pan-JAK inhibitor, 5-10 mg twice daily. This entry comes from a study of CD8+ T cells in alopecia areata. Study information: Oral tofacitinib, 5 to 10 mg twice daily, was given in an open-label trial.

TCR sequencing used cDNA made by reverse transcription of extracted RNA. Method: immunoSEQ multiplex PCR; TCRdb's copy keeps in-frame clones and lacks some. The sample shows just over 150,000 clones, under 70% of them seen only once. This sequence originates from a human donor with alopecia areata. The source material was CD4+ T cells sorted from blood, sampled at week 4, from a patient treated with tofacitinib.

This CDR3 reads CASSFSTDTQYF. The CDR3 coding sequence is TGTGCCAGCAGCTTTAGCACAGATACGCAGTATTTT. This chain joins TRBV7-2 and TRBJ2-3; D gene uncertain. V lost 3 bases and J 0 bases, leaving 1 base between the germline ends. CDR1 and CDR2 (germline): SGHTA, FQGNSA. This CDR3 region has 12 residues.